Shown below are 14 T cell receptor beta chains from a single sample sequenced in a study of beta chain features in type 1 diabetes. Expressed TCRB transcripts were sequenced because the isolated RNA had all been reverse transcribed beforehand. Generated by immunoSEQ multiplex PCR, the TCRdb table keeps only in-frame clones and is missing some. Of 300,000 to 350,000 clones detected, 20% appear once; the ten largest clones hold approximately 0.041%. Sequencing used naive CD4+ T cells from blood. These receptors came from a woman younger than 30 in good health.

The sample holds a few counts of this clone. The V and J genes are TRBV30 and TRBJ1-1, with TRBD1 identical over 7 bases. CDR1 is GTSNPN, CDR2 SVGIG, per germline (reference sequence). J was trimmed by 4 bases and V by 4 bases; bases with no gene match: 6. The CDR3 sequence is 13 residues long. CDR3 DNA sequence: TGTGCCTGGACACCAGGGGGATCCACTGAAGCTTTCTTT. Protein sequence: CAWTPGGSTEAFF.

This rearrangement joins TRBV9 to TRBJ2-7; 11 bases map to TRBD1. V lost 1 base to trimming and J lost 6 bases; unmatched junction nucleotides: 6. There are 15 residues in the CDR3. In germline, CDR1 is SGDLS, CDR2 YYNGEE. This CDR3 is CASSVQGTGGGEQYF. CDR3 nucleotide sequence: TGTGCCAGCAGCGTACAAGGGACAGGGGGTGGCGAGCAGTACTTC.

The chain is built from TRBV7-2 and TRBJ2-4; TRBD1 might be the D (6 bases). The CDR3 is 18 amino acids. V lost 1 base and J lost 0, with 16 bases in between. Germline lookup yields CDR1 SGHTA and CDR2 FQGNSA. CDR3 nucleotides: TGTGCCAGCAGCTTAGGAATAGTGGCAGGGGTAGCCAAAAACATTCAGTACTTC. Amino acid sequence: CASSLGIVAGVAKNIQYF.

This clone has a handful of counts. V and J are TRBV20-1 and TRBJ2-1; D may be TRBD2 (5 bases). This CDR3 comprises 11 residues. The V and J ends lost 5 bases and 6 bases respectively, with 8 bases between them. Germline V gives CDR1 DFQATT, CDR2 SNEGSKA (reference sequence). The CDR3 nucleotides are TGCAGTGCTTCGGGGATCAATGAGCAGTTCTTC. This translates into CSASGINEQFF.

This clone was counted only a few times. V is TRBV4-2 and J is TRBJ2-1; TRBD1 aligns across 8 bases. Germline assignment: CDR1 LGHNA and CDR2 YNFKEQ. The CDR3 loop spans 14 amino acids. Trimming took 3 bases from V and 3 from J; bases not matched to a gene: 1. CDR3 amino acids: CASSHGQGYNEQFF. The CDR3 region has the DNA TGTGCCAGCAGCCACGGACAGGGCTACAATGAGCAGTTCTTC.

About this clone: Other DNA sequences in this sample translate to the same CDR3. The chain links TRBV7-2 to TRBJ2-7; D is undetermined. The CDR3 totals 12 residues. Germline V gives CDR1 SGHTA, CDR2 FQGNSA. The germline V and J ends were trimmed by 5 bases and 0 bases, with 5 bases remaining between them. The CDR3 region is CASSLSSYEQYF. The CDR3 region has the DNA TGTGCCAGCAGCCTTAGCTCCTACGAGCAGTACTTC.

The table lists this clone with a few counts. The chain is built from TRBV6-6 and TRBJ1-2; tentatively, D is TRBD1 (5 bases). The CDR3 is 13 residues long. Trimming took off 6 bases at V and 2 bases at J, with 10 bases between the two ends. CDR1 is MNHNY and CDR2 is SVGAGI in the germline V gene (reference sequence). CDR3 region: CASSLTGNYGYTF. Written as DNA, the CDR3 is TGTGCCAGCAGCCTTACAGGCAACTATGGCTACACCTTC.

This clone was seen only a few times. The chain is built from TRBV14 and TRBJ2-7, with D unresolved. Germline lookup yields CDR1 SGHDN and CDR2 FVKESK. The V gene lost 1 base and the J gene lost 4 bases, with 11 bases spanning the gap. CDR3 length: 14 amino acids. The CDR3 region is CASSQAGTRYEQYF. The CDR3 DNA follows: TGTGCCAGCAGCCAAGCGGGTACTCGTTACGAGCAGTACTTC.

This clone was recorded only once. The chain employs TRBV7-3 and TRBJ2-7, with D perhaps TRBD2 (7 bases). CDR3 size: 16 residues. V was pared by 6 bases and J by 9 bases, with 27 bases between. The germline V gene encodes CDR1 SGHTA and CDR2 FQGTGA. CDR3 sequence reads: CASRPFGGQYLRAQYF. CDR3 coding DNA: TGTGCCAGCAGACCATTCGGGGGGCAATACCTACGAGCGCAGTACTTC.

The chain joins TRBV7-6 to TRBJ2-1; TRBD1 is a possible D gene (6 bases). Germline loops: CDR1 SGHVS, CDR2 FNYEAQ. Trimming stripped 4 bases from V and 4 bases from J, with 8 bases between. The CDR3 extends over 13 amino acids. CDR3: CASSSQGYNEQFF. The DNA of the CDR3 is TGTGCCAGCAGCTCACAGGGTTACAATGAGCAGTTCTTC.

V usage is TRBV4-3 and J usage is TRBJ1-2; tentative D call: TRBD1 (6 bases). V lost 0 bases to trimming and J lost 5 bases, with 10 bases between them. This CDR3 region has 14 residues. In germline, CDR1 is LGHNA, CDR2 YSLEER. The CDR3 DNA reads as TGCGCCAGCAGCCAAGATTCCCAGGGGTATGGCTACACCTTC. Its translation: CASSQDSQGYGYTF.

This clone was observed a handful of times. V is TRBV14 and J is TRBJ2-2; no firm D call. This CDR3 spans 14 amino acids. V lost 0 bases to trimming and J lost 5 bases, with 7 bases between them. The germline CDR1 and CDR2 sequences are SGHDN and FVKESK. The CDR3 DNA follows: TGTGCCAGCAGCCAAGATCTCCAGACCGGGGAGCTGTTTTTT. It encodes CASSQDLQTGELFF.

The table lists this clone with a few counts. This sequence joins TRBV9 and TRBJ2-1; no firm D call. V was cut by 4 bases and J by 7 bases, with 9 bases left in between. The CDR3 has 12 residues. Germline V gene lookup returns CDR1 SGDLS and CDR2 YYNGEE. The CDR3 spells CASSPPQNEQFF. The CDR3 DNA reads as TGTGCCAGCAGCCCTCCGCAGAATGAGCAGTTCTTC.

This clone was observed a few times. For the CDR3, the DNA is TGTGCCAGCTCACCAGGGTCGGGGAACACCTACGAGCAGTACTTC. The encoded protein is CASSPGSGNTYEQYF. This chain uses TRBV18 with TRBJ2-7; weak D call: TRBD2 (5 bases). CDR1 is KGHSH, CDR2 LQKENI, per germline. Trimming pared 2 bases from V and 2 bases from J, leaving 13 bases between. The CDR3 spans 15 residues.